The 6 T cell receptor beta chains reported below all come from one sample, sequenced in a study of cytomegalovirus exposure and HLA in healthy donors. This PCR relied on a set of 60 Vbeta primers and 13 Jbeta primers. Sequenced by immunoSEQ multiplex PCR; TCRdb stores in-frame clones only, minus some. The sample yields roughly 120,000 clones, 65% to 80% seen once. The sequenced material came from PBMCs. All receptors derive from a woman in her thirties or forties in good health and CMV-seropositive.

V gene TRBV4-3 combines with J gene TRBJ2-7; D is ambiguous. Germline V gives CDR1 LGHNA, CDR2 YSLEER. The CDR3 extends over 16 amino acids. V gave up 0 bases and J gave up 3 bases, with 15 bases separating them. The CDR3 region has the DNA TGCGCCAGCAGCCAAGATTTAGGAGTGGATGGCTACGAGCAGTACTTC. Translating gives CASSQDLGVDGYEQYF.

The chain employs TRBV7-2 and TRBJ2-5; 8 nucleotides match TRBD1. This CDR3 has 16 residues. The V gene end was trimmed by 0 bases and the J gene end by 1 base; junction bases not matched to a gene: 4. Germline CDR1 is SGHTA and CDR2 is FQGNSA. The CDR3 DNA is TGTGCCAGCAGCTTAGCAGGGACAGGAGGCCAAGAGACCCAGTACTTC. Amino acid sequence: CASSLAGTGGQETQYF.

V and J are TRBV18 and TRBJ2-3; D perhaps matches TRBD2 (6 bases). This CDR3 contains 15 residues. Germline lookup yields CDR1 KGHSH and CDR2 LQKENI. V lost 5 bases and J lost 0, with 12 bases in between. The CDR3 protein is CASSTQEGSTDTQYF. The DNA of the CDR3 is TGTGCCAGCTCAACTCAGGAGGGTAGCACAGATACGCAGTATTTT.

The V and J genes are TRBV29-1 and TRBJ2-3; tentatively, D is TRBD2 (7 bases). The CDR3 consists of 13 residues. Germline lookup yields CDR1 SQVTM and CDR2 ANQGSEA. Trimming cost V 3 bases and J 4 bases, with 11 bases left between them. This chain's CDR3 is CSVDQGRADTQYF. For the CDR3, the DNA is TGCAGCGTTGACCAGGGGAGGGCAGATACGCAGTATTTT.

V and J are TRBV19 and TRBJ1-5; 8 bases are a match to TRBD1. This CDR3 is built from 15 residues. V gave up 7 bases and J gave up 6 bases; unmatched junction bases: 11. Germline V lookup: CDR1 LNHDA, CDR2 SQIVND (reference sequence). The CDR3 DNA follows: TGTGCCAGTACCCGGACAGGGAATGAGGGTCAGCCCCAGCATTTT. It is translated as CASTRTGNEGQPQHF.

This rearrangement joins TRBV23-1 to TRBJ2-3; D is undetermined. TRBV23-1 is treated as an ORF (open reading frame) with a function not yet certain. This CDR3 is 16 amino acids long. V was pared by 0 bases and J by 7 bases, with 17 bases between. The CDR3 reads CASSQSLPQGFYTQYF. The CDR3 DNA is TGCGCCAGCAGTCAATCACTACCCCAAGGTTTTTATACGCAGTATTTT.